One sample yielded the 29 T cell receptor beta chains listed below, sequenced in a study of metastatic and nonmetastatic thyroid tumors. TCRdb re-called clones via MiXCR from the PCR reads. The top ten clones hold roughly 8% of a sample with around 19,000 clones, about 10% of them seen once. None of the patients had undergone any treatment ahead of thyroid surgery. Material for sequencing was blood. The source is a female donor with papillary thyroid cancer or a benign thyroid nodule (not recorded which). Some clones in this sample may be carry-over from other donors' samples.

Ten or more counts support this clone. This chain uses TRBV7-8 with TRBJ1-5; no reliable D call. Trimming took 0 bases from V and 5 from J, leaving 20 bases between them. The CDR3 runs 18 residues. Germline-derived CDR1 and CDR2 are SGHVS and FQNEAQ. The CDR3: CASSLAHRNRGLHQPQHF. The CDR3 DNA follows: TGTGCCAGCAGCTTAGCGCACAGAAATCGTGGTTTACATCAGCCCCAGCATTTT. Based on the CDR3 plus reference TRBV7-8 and TRBJ1-5, the full variable domain is GAGVSQSPRYKVAKRGQDVALRCDPISGHVSLFWYQQALGQGPEFLTYFQNEAQLDKSGLPSDRFFAERPEGSVSTLKIQRTQQEDSAVYLCASSLAHRNRGLHQPQHFGDGTRLSIL.

This clone was found many times. The V call is TRBV4-2, the J call TRBJ2-1; 7 bases are a match to TRBD2. Germline CDR1 reads LGHNA; CDR2 reads YNFKEQ. The CDR3 is 17 residues long. V lost 0 bases and J lost 0; bases outside the gene matches: 5. The CDR3 DNA sequence: TGTGCCAGCAGCCAAGATCGCCTAGCGGACTCCTACAATGAGCAGTTCTTC. It yields the protein CASSQDRLADSYNEQFF.

V usage is TRBV24-1 and J usage is TRBJ2-7; 8 nucleotides line up with TRBD2. V lost 4 bases and J lost 4; bases outside the gene matches: 8. Germline-derived CDR1 and CDR2 are KGHDR and SFDVKD. CDR3 size: 15 residues. The chain's CDR3 is CATSDPIAGMYEQYF. The CDR3 DNA reads TGTGCCACCAGTGACCCCATAGCGGGGATGTACGAGCAGTACTTC.

By its share, this clone is medium-sized. The rearrangement uses TRBV6-1 and TRBJ1-1, with D unresolved. CDR1 and CDR2 (germline): MNHNS, SASEGT. This CDR3 contains 13 residues. V was trimmed by 7 bases and J by 5 bases, leaving 14 bases between them. The CDR3, as DNA: TGTGCCAGCACAGGTGTGGGTATAACTGAAGCTTTCTTT. Translated, it gives CASTGVGITEAFF.

This clone was counted at least ten times. The chain is built from TRBV18 and TRBJ1-5, with 8 bases fitting TRBD1. Germline-derived CDR1 and CDR2 are KGHSH and LQKENI. The CDR3 consists of 14 residues. With V trimmed by 3 bases and J by 5 bases, 3 bases remained unmatched. The CDR3 region has the DNA TGTGCCAGCTCACCGGACAGGGTCGATCAGCCCCAGCATTTT. Encoded protein: CASSPDRVDQPQHF.

By its share, this clone is medium-sized. The V and J genes are TRBV6-5 and TRBJ1-2, with D possibly TRBD1 on 5 matching bases. The V gene's germline CDR1 is MNHEY and CDR2 SVGAGI. CDR3 size: 15 residues. V was shortened by 2 bases and J by 4 bases, with 14 bases between the two germline ends. The CDR3, as DNA: TGTGCCAGCAGTTACACCCCCGCGGGGCTCTATGGCTACACCTTC. It codes for CASSYTPAGLYGYTF.

This clone was recorded at least ten times. The rearrangement joins TRBV4-3 to TRBJ2-2; D may be TRBD1 or TRBD2 (7 bases each). The CDR3 runs 16 residues. Germline CDR1 LGHNA, CDR2 YSLEER. V lost 0 bases to trimming and J lost 6 bases, with 14 bases between them. The chain's CDR3 is CASSQDPAGGAGELFF. DNA for the CDR3: TGCGCCAGCAGCCAAGATCCCGCAGGGGGGGCCGGGGAGCTGTTTTTT.

This clone was counted many times. The chain links TRBV9 to TRBJ1-2; D gene unclear. Germline V gives CDR1 SGDLS, CDR2 YYNGEE. V was clipped by 5 bases and J by 2 bases, with 10 bases between them. The CDR3 spans 13 residues. The CDR3 here is CASSRGENYGYTF. In DNA form, the CDR3 reads TGTGCCAGCAGTCGAGGCGAGAACTATGGCTACACCTTC.

In this sample, this clone turned up many times. This sequence joins TRBV7-3 and TRBJ2-5; no clear D. Germline CDR1 is SGHTA and CDR2 is FQGTGA. Trimming pared 5 bases from V and 2 bases from J, leaving 15 bases between. The CDR3 totals 15 residues. The CDR3 sequence: CASSPSDWGQETQYF. CDR3 nucleotides: TGTGCCAGCAGCCCCTCGGATTGGGGTCAAGAGACCCAGTACTTC.

This clone has at least ten counts. This rearrangement joins TRBV4-3 to TRBJ1-4; a possible D gene is TRBD1 (5 bases). Trimming took 4 bases from V and 5 from J, leaving 11 bases between them. The V gene's germline CDR1 is LGHNA and CDR2 YSLEER. CDR3 length: 14 residues. CDR3 DNA sequence: TGCGCCAGCAGCCCAGACAGCCTAAATGAAAAACTGTTTTTT. It encodes CASSPDSLNEKLFF.

The chain couples TRBV7-2 to TRBJ2-7, with D maybe TRBD2 (5 bases). V shed 5 bases and J shed 5 bases, with 25 bases lying between them. Germline V gives CDR1 SGHTA, CDR2 FQGNSA. This CDR3 has 17 amino acids. The CDR3 coding sequence is TGTGCCAGCAGCACAGCGAGGGCCTACCCCTCACCTGACGAGCAGTACTTC. Its protein is CASSTARAYPSPDEQYF.

A word on this clone: A read error may be the cause here, since a much bigger clone is one base away. This is likely a read error, given that the CDR3 carries no conserved phenylalanine or tryptophan at its end. The CDR3 region has the DNA TGTGCCAGCACCAAAGGGATCAGACAAGAGACCCAGTACCTC. Translating gives CASTKGIRQETQYL. The chain carries TRBV7-2 and TRBJ2-5; D is unresolved. The CDR3 contains 14 residues. Germline CDR1 SGHTA, CDR2 FQGNSA. V lost 7 bases and J 2 bases, leaving 14 bases between the germline ends.

By share of the sample, this clone is medium-sized. This chain connects TRBV6-1 to TRBJ1-2; 9 bases agree with TRBD1. This CDR3 comprises 14 residues. V was clipped by 7 bases and J by 1 base; unmatched bases: 4. Germline V gene sequence: CDR1 MNHNS, CDR2 SASEGT. The CDR3 loop is CASKGTGNNYGYTF. Written as DNA, the CDR3 is TGTGCCAGCAAAGGGACAGGGAATAACTATGGCTACACCTTC.

This clone was seen at least ten times. The genes are TRBV5-1 and TRBJ2-1, with TRBD1 matching 9 bases. The CDR3 has 16 amino acids. CDR1 and CDR2 (germline): SGHRS, YFSETQ. The V and J ends lost 4 bases and 8 bases, in that order; junction bases with no gene match: 13. CDR3 sequence: CASSLEQGARTDEQFF. The DNA of the CDR3 is TGCGCCAGCAGCCTGGAACAGGGGGCCAGGACGGATGAGCAGTTCTTC.

In this sample, this clone turned up many times. V is TRBV7-9 and J is TRBJ2-1, with TRBD2 matching 9 bases. Germline CDR1 is SEHNR and CDR2 is FQNEAQ (reference sequence). The CDR3 covers 14 residues. The V gene end was trimmed by 5 bases and the J gene end by 7 bases; junction bases not matched to a gene: 6. CDR3 region: CASSPSLAGNEQFF. In DNA form, the CDR3 reads TGTGCCAGCAGCCCGTCGCTAGCGGGAAATGAGCAGTTCTTC.

This clone was detected ten times or more. The chain couples TRBV15 to TRBJ2-7; the D gene could be TRBD1 or TRBD2 (5 bases each). The CDR3 runs to 14 residues. The germline gives CDR1 LNHNV, CDR2 YYDKDF (reference sequence). Trimming removed 0 bases from V and 6 bases from J, with 12 bases in between. This CDR3 reads CATSRDEGSSEQYF. The CDR3 DNA sequence: TGTGCCACCAGCAGAGATGAGGGGAGTAGCGAGCAGTACTTC. Using reference TRBV15 and TRBJ2-7 for the parts outside the CDR3, the full variable domain is DAMVIQNPRYQVTQFGKPVTLSCSQTLNHNVMYWYQQKSSQAPKLLFHYYDKDFNNEADTPDNFQSRRPNTSFCFLDIRSPGLGDTAMYLCATSRDEGSSEQYFGPGTRLTVT.

CDR3 residues: CASSFRTGNYEQYF. CDR3 in DNA: TGTGCCAGCAGCTTCAGGACAGGTAACTACGAGCAGTACTTC. The J gene is TRBJ2-7, the V gene TRBV5-4; TRBD1 agrees at 7 bases. V trimming: 2 bases; J trimming: 3 bases; junction bases outside the gene matches: 5. Germline CDR1 is SGHNT and CDR2 is YYREEE (reference sequence). This CDR3 contains 14 residues.

In DNA, the CDR3 is TGTGCCAGCAGCGAGCCCCGGGAAGACGAGCAGTACTTC. Its translation: CASSEPREDEQYF. The chain is built from TRBV7-8 and TRBJ2-7, with D possibly TRBD2 on 5 matching bases. The germline V gene has CDR1 SGHVS and CDR2 FQNEAQ. The V and J ends lost 5 bases and 5 bases respectively, with 13 bases between them. The CDR3 length is 13 residues.

A few counts support this clone. A much larger clone is a single base away; this may be a read error. This chain connects TRBV20-1 to TRBJ1-1; maybe TRBD1 (6 bases). This CDR3 is built from 15 residues. Per the germline V gene, CDR1 is DFQATT and CDR2 is SNEGSKA (reference sequence). Trimming stripped 0 bases from V and 4 bases from J, with 15 bases between. CDR3 sequence: CSARDLGGRSTEAFF. The CDR3 region has the DNA TGCAGTGCTAGAGATCTCGGGGGGCGGAGCACTGAAGCTTTCTTT.

This clone was seen ten or more times. The chain employs TRBV7-2 and TRBJ2-7; D perhaps matches TRBD2 (5 bases). Germline V gene data show CDR1 as SGHTA and CDR2 as FQGNSA. The V and J ends lost 2 bases and 7 bases respectively, with 15 bases between them. The CDR3 totals 14 residues. CDR3 coding DNA: TGTGCCAGCAGCTTACGGCGGGCCGTAAGGGAGCAGTACTTC. It specifies CASSLRRAVREQYF.

Here the CDR3 DNA reads TGCAGTGCTAGAGGCGGCCCGGGAGTGGCCAAAAACATTCAGTACTTC. Amino acid sequence: CSARGGPGVAKNIQYF. The chain carries TRBV20-1 and TRBJ2-4; D possibly corresponds to TRBD2 (6 bases). V was pared by 1 base and J by 1 base, with 14 bases between. Germline lookup yields CDR1 DFQATT and CDR2 SNEGSKA (reference sequence). This CDR3 has 16 residues.

This clone was seen at least ten times. In the same sample, other DNA sequences code for this CDR3. J is TRBJ2-7 and V is TRBV9, with D perhaps matching TRBD1 (7 bases). This CDR3 spans 15 amino acids. Germline V gene data show CDR1 as SGDLS and CDR2 as YYNGEE. V lost 0 bases and J lost 0, with 10 bases in between. In nucleotides, the CDR3 is TGTGCCAGCAGCGTAGTCAGGGGGGCCTCCTACGAGCAGTACTTC. It codes for CASSVVRGASYEQYF.

Ten or more counts support this clone. The chain recombines TRBV7-3 with TRBJ1-2, with 9 nucleotides matching TRBD1. Per the germline V gene, CDR1 is SGHTA and CDR2 is FQGTGA. Unmatched junction bases numbered 7, after V lost 6 bases and J lost 8 bases. CDR3 length: 13 amino acids. The CDR3 region is CASSLQGASGYTF. The CDR3 DNA reads TGTGCCAGCAGTCTACAGGGGGCCTCGGGCTACACCTTC.

This clone showed up many times. The chain links TRBV6-2 or TRBV6-3 to TRBJ2-3; D remains ambiguous. The germline V gene has CDR1 MNHEY and CDR2 SVGEGT. The CDR3 spans 18 residues. V was clipped by 4 bases and J by 2 bases, with 22 bases between them. The CDR3 nucleotides read TGTGCCAGCAGTTTCACCCCCTACGGAGCGAGTTCCACAGATACGCAGTATTTT. Translated, it gives CASSFTPYGASSTDTQYF.

This clone was observed many times. The V gene is TRBV20-1, the J gene TRBJ1-1; D might be TRBD1 (5 bases). Trimming pared 0 bases from V and 5 bases from J, leaving 25 bases between. The CDR3 is 18 amino acids. The V gene's germline CDR1 is DFQATT and CDR2 SNEGSKA (reference sequence). Written as DNA, the CDR3 is TGCAGTGCTAGAGATCTCGGATCTTGGACGCCAGGGACGACTGAAGCTTTCTTT. This encodes CSARDLGSWTPGTTEAFF.

This clone occurred many times. The chain joins TRBV9 to TRBJ2-7, with a tentative D call TRBD2 (5 bases). Germline values: CDR1 SGDLS, CDR2 YYNGEE. The CDR3 is 14 residues long. The V and J ends lost 4 bases and 0 bases respectively, with 11 bases between them. The chain's CDR3 is CASSPSTGSYEQYF. The CDR3, as DNA: TGTGCCAGCAGCCCTAGCACGGGCTCCTACGAGCAGTACTTC.

Regarding this clone: One end of the junction does not line up with germline, which may come from a read error. The chain joins TRBV5-4 to TRBJ2-5; tentatively, D is TRBD2 (5 bases). Germline CDR1 SGHNT, CDR2 YYREEE (reference sequence). The CDR3 runs 15 residues. CDR3: CASSLPGGLQETHYF. The CDR3 bases are TGTGCCAGCAGCTTGCCTGGCGGGCTCCAAGAGACCCATTACTTC.

This clone has a count of ten or more. V gene TRBV20-1 combines with J gene TRBJ2-7; TRBD2 might be the D (6 bases). The CDR3 is 13 amino acids. V lost 6 bases to trimming and J lost 3 bases, with 15 bases between them. Germline loops: CDR1 DFQATT, CDR2 SNEGSKA (reference sequence). CDR3 in DNA: TGCAGTGCCCCGGGAGAGGTGATCTACGAGCAGTACTTC. Translating it yields CSAPGEVIYEQYF.

This clone was seen more than once but under ten times. Possible read error: a much larger clone is one base away. The same CDR3 is also encoded by other DNA sequences in this sample. V gene TRBV2 combines with J gene TRBJ1-5; no clear D. In germline, CDR1 is SNHLY, CDR2 FYNNEI. The CDR3 totals 12 residues. CDR3 DNA sequence: TGTGCCAGCAGAGCCCAAGTTCAGCCTCAGCATTTT. It codes for CASRAQVQPQHF. Looking up the rest from reference TRBV2 and TRBJ1-5 gives the full variable domain: EPEVTQTPSHQVTQMGQEVILRCVPISNHLYFYWYRQILGQKVEFLVSFYNNEISEKSEIFDDQFSVERPDGSNFTLKIRSTKLEDSAMYFCASRAQVQPQHFGDGTRLSIL.